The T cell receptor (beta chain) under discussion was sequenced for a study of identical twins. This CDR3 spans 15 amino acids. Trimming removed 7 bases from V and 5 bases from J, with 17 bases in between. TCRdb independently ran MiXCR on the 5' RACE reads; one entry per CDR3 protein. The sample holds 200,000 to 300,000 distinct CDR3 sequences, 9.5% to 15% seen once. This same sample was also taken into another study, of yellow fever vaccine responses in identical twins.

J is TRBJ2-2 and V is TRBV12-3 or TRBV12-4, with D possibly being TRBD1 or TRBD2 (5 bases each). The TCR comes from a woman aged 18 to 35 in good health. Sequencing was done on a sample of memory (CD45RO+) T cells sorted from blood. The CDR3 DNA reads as TGTGCCAGCATCCCGGGGCGGATAAGGACCGGGGAGCTGTTTTTT. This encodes CASIPGRIRTGELFF.